This T cell receptor (beta chain) was recorded in a study of blood T cell repertoires in COVID-19. Across the whole study: There were acute and convalescent COVID-19 samples, and they came from the United States, Italy and Spain.

Sequencing used immunoSEQ multiplex PCR; TCRdb keeps in-frame clones, though not all of them. The sample has approximately 240,000 clones; 70% to 90% are singletons. CDR1 and CDR2 (germline): MNHEY, SMNVEV (reference sequence). This CDR3 region has 17 residues. With V trimmed by 4 bases and J by 0 bases, 9 bases remained unmatched. Sequenced material: peripheral blood. This clonotype originated in a woman aged 18 to 35 who had recovered from COVID-19. J is TRBJ2-3 and V is TRBV27; 8 nucleotides line up with TRBD2. In DNA form, the CDR3 reads TGTGCCAGCAGTTCCTTAATACTAGCGGTTAGCACAGATACGCAGTATTTT. Its protein product is CASSSLILAVSTDTQYF.